What follows is one TCR beta chain and its context. No antigen is known for it. The data were produced by immunoSEQ multiplex PCR, yet TCRdb's version contains in-frame clones alone and is incomplete. In the table there are some 100,000 clones, nearly 90% of which are singletons. This specimen belongs to a study of T cell responses to AZD1222 COVID-19 vaccine. Broader study findings: At baseline, just six or seven AZD1222 recipients tested seropositive.

The sequencing here drew on peripheral blood, taken on day 0 of AZD1222 vaccination. This TCR derives from an adult in good health.

The DNA for the CDR3 is TGTGCCAGCAGTTATACCCCGACATCCTACAATGAGCAGTTCTTC. It codes for CASSYTPTSYNEQFF. The J gene is TRBJ2-1, the V gene TRBV6-2 or TRBV6-3; D call uncertain. The CDR3 is 15 residues long. Germline assignment: CDR1 MNHEY and CDR2 SVGEGT. Trimming stripped 3 bases from V and 1 base from J, with 10 bases between.